The next 22 T cell receptor beta chains were all read from a single sample in a study of regulatory T cells in long-lasting Graves disease. Assembly of TCR beta libraries relied on iRepertoire HTBI primers together with Arm-PCR of CDR3 regions. Each CDR3 protein gets one entry after TCRdb re-called the multiplex PCR reads with MiXCR. The sample includes roughly 500,000 distinct CDR3 sequences, approximately 23% of them seen just once. Time point defined: persistent/refractory GD, antithyroid drugs over 5 years with positive TRAb. Making the TCR library involved RNA that had been extracted from PBMCs. The specimen was peripheral blood mononuclear cells (PBMCs), collected when the disease was refractory, from a patient treated with antithyroid drugs. These TCRs come from a female donor with Graves disease.

V and J are TRBV4-3 and TRBJ2-5; D not resolved. This CDR3 region has 16 residues. V gave up 0 bases and J gave up 2 bases, with 13 bases separating them. Germline V gene data show CDR1 as LGHNA and CDR2 as YSLEER. The CDR3 DNA sequence: TGCGCCAGCAGCCAAGATCCCCCAGGTGGACAAGAGACCCAGTACTTC. Its protein is CASSQDPPGGQETQYF.

This clonotype was observed at least ten times. The chain joins TRBV29-1 to TRBJ2-5; tentative D call: TRBD1 (5 bases). The CDR3 has 12 amino acids. Germline V gives CDR1 SQVTM, CDR2 ANQGSEA. V was cut by 4 bases and J by 5 bases, with 11 bases left in between. CDR3 loop: CSVVGQGETQYF. The CDR3 nucleotides read TGCAGCGTTGTGGGGCAAGGGGAGACCCAGTACTTC. Using reference TRBV29-1 and TRBJ2-5 for the parts outside the CDR3, the full variable domain is SAVISQKPSRDICQRGTSLTIQCQVDSQVTMMFWYRQQPGQSLTLIATANQGSEATYESGFVIDKFPISRPNLTFSTLTVSNMSPEDSSIYLCSVVGQGETQYFGPGTRLLVL.

This clonotype was detected many times. This chain links TRBV6-1 with TRBJ1-2, with D unclear. The ends were cut back, 6 bases at V and 4 bases at J, with 12 bases in the middle. The CDR3 runs to 13 residues. Germline CDR1 and CDR2: MNHNS and SASEGT. CDR3 sequence (DNA): TGTGCCAGCAGCCCACGAAGACCCTATGGCTACACCTTC. Amino acid sequence: CASSPRRPYGYTF.

This clonotype was found a few times. The chain couples TRBV20-1 to TRBJ2-5; D remains ambiguous. The V end lost 4 bases, the J end lost 5 bases, and 23 bases lay between the germline ends. The germline gives CDR1 DFQATT, CDR2 SNEGSKA (reference sequence). The CDR3 totals 16 residues. CDR3 loop: CSANRDGSHRRETQYF. Written as DNA, the CDR3 is TGCAGTGCTAATAGAGACGGCTCACATAGGCGGGAGACCCAGTACTTC.

This rearrangement joins TRBV28 to TRBJ1-3; D not resolved. Germline V gene data show CDR1 as MDHEN and CDR2 as SYDVKM. There are 15 residues in the CDR3. The ends were cut back, 3 bases at V and 0 bases at J, with 9 bases in the middle. The CDR3 region is CASSFGLTSGNTIYF. CDR3 nucleotide sequence: TGTGCCAGCAGTTTTGGGTTAACCTCTGGAAACACCATATATTTT.

The V and J genes are TRBV7-2 and TRBJ2-1; D possibly uses TRBD1 or TRBD2 (7 bases each). Trimming took 1 base from V and 4 from J, leaving 11 bases between them. This CDR3 region has 15 residues. Germline assignment: CDR1 SGHTA and CDR2 FQGNSA. The CDR3 here is CASSLGEGQYNEQFF. DNA for the CDR3: TGTGCCAGCAGCTTAGGGGAGGGACAGTACAATGAGCAGTTCTTC.

This clonotype has ten or more counts. This rearrangement joins TRBV19 to TRBJ2-7, with a weak D call TRBD1 (6 bases). Trimming pared 5 bases from V and 2 bases from J, leaving 16 bases between. Germline values: CDR1 LNHDA, CDR2 SQIVND (reference sequence). CDR3 length: 15 residues. The CDR3 coding sequence is TGTGCCAGTAGTTCCCGGGCGGACAGTCCCTACGAGCAGTACTTC. Translated: CASSSRADSPYEQYF.

This clonotype was recorded many times. This chain uses TRBV12-3 or TRBV12-4 with TRBJ2-7; 10 positions match TRBD1. The CDR3 consists of 14 residues. Trimming cost V 9 bases and J 5 bases; bases outside gene matches: 10. CDR3 loop: CASRSGTGVHEQYF. The CDR3 DNA follows: TGTGCCAGTAGGAGCGGGACAGGGGTCCACGAGCAGTACTTC.

This chain connects TRBV7-3 to TRBJ2-2, with TRBD2 matching over 13 bases. The CDR3 has 16 residues. From germline, CDR1 is SGHTA and CDR2 FQGTGA. V trimming: 5 bases; J trimming: 8 bases; junction bases outside the gene matches: 8. CDR3 in DNA: TGTGCCAGCAGCCTTAGGACTAGCGGGAGCGTGGGGGAGCTGTTTTTT. Protein product: CASSLRTSGSVGELFF.

About this clonotype: A much larger clone is a single base away; this may be a read error. CDR3 loop: CAIGDPAPGDEKLFF. In DNA, the CDR3 is TGTGCCATCGGTGACCCCGCCCCAGGGGACGAAAAACTGTTTTTT. The chain uses TRBV10-3 and TRBJ1-4, with TRBD1 as a possible D gene (6 bases). The CDR3 sequence is 15 residues long. The germline V gene has CDR1 ENHRY and CDR2 SYGVKD.

This sequence joins TRBV27 and TRBJ2-2; D uncertain. The germline CDR1 and CDR2 sequences are MNHEY and SMNVEV (reference sequence). The CDR3 contains 16 residues. The ends were cut back, 8 bases at V and 2 bases at J, with 18 bases in the middle. The chain's CDR3 is CASDDGPAKNTGELFF. The CDR3 coding sequence is TGTGCCAGCGACGACGGGCCTGCGAAAAACACCGGGGAGCTGTTTTTT.

The V gene is TRBV7-2, the J gene TRBJ1-1, with no clear D. The germline V gene encodes CDR1 SGHTA and CDR2 FQGNSA. V lost 5 bases to trimming and J lost 1 base, with 11 bases between them. This CDR3 contains 14 residues. CDR3 amino acids: CASSPVRGNTEAFF. The CDR3 nucleotides are TGTGCCAGCAGCCCAGTACGGGGGAACACTGAAGCTTTCTTT.

This clonotype was found many times. The chain recombines TRBV6-1 with TRBJ1-1; D remains unclear. Trimming shortened V by 3 bases and J by 1 base, and 12 bases separated the two germline ends. Per germline, CDR1 MNHNS and CDR2 SASEGT. The CDR3 has 15 residues. The CDR3 DNA reads TGTGCCAGCAGTGACCACAGAGACCGGAACACTGAAGCTTTCTTT. Amino acids: CASSDHRDRNTEAFF.

This clonotype was observed a few times. The chain joins TRBV30 to TRBJ1-5; unclear D gene. The germline V and J ends were trimmed by 0 bases and 2 bases, with 5 bases remaining between them. The CDR3 covers 13 residues. Germline V CDR1 and CDR2: GTSNPN, SVGIG (reference sequence). As DNA, the CDR3 is TGTGCCTGGAGTGTAAAGGGCAATCAGCCCCAGCATTTT. Its translation is CAWSVKGNQPQHF.

The chain links TRBV7-2 to TRBJ1-5; D gene ambiguous. This CDR3 is built from 15 residues. CDR1 SGHTA and CDR2 FQGNSA come from the germline V gene. V lost 5 bases and J lost 0, with 11 bases in between. In DNA, the CDR3 is TGTGCCAGCAGCCAAACGTCAGCTAGCAATCAGCCCCAGCATTTT. It yields the protein CASSQTSASNQPQHF.

This chain connects TRBV11-2 to TRBJ2-3, with D possibly matching TRBD2 (6 bases). The CDR3 consists of 13 residues. V was cut by 8 bases and J by 3 bases, with 12 bases left in between. CDR1 is SGHAT and CDR2 is FQNNGV in the germline V gene. The CDR3 DNA reads as TGTGCCAGCGCTGTTGGAGGGACAGATACGCAGTATTTT. Its protein product is CASAVGGTDTQYF. The whole variable domain, filled in from reference TRBV11-2 and TRBJ2-3, reads EAGVAQSPRYKIIEKRQSVAFWCNPISGHATLYWYQQILGQGPKLLIQFQNNGVVDDSQLPKDRFSAERLKGVDSTLKIQPAKLEDSAVYLCASAVGGTDTQYFGPGTRLTVL.

This clonotype was counted ten times or more. The genes are TRBV12-3 or TRBV12-4 and TRBJ2-7, with D possibly being TRBD2 (6 bases). The CDR3 is made up of 14 amino acids. V dropped 6 bases and J dropped 1 base, with 13 bases sitting between them. The CDR3 sequence is CASRPAGGSYEQYF. The CDR3 nucleotides read TGTGCCAGCAGGCCTGCTGGAGGGTCCTACGAGCAGTACTTC.

This clonotype was counted many times. The chain couples TRBV10-3 to TRBJ1-2; 12 bases match TRBD1. The CDR3 loop spans 15 amino acids. V shed 7 bases and J 6 bases; nucleotides not matched to a gene: 9. Germline values: CDR1 ENHRY, CDR2 SYGVKD. The CDR3 loop reads CAITTGTGGADGYTF. In DNA, the CDR3 is TGTGCCATCACAACCGGGACAGGGGGCGCGGATGGCTACACCTTC.

In this sample, this clonotype turned up many times. The genes are TRBV6-1 and TRBJ1-1, with a possible D match to TRBD1 (5 bases). The CDR3 is 14 amino acids. Per germline, CDR1 MNHNS and CDR2 SASEGT. V lost 8 bases and J lost 5, with 18 bases in between. The CDR3 protein is CASSIGTLGTEAFF. CDR3 coding DNA: TGTGCCAGCTCCATAGGGACTTTAGGGACTGAAGCTTTCTTT.

This clonotype was counted at least ten times. This chain uses TRBV6-2 or TRBV6-3 with TRBJ2-5; no clear D gene. The germline V gene has CDR1 MNHEY and CDR2 SVGEGT. V lost 6 bases and J 2 bases, leaving 7 bases between the germline ends. The CDR3 consists of 12 residues. The CDR3 is CASRYGQETQYF. CDR3 bases: TGTGCCAGCAGGTACGGACAAGAGACCCAGTACTTC.

This clonotype showed up many times. J is TRBJ2-7 and V is TRBV6-1, with a weak D call TRBD1 (5 bases). The CDR3 is made up of 13 amino acids. Germline V gene sequence: CDR1 MNHNS, CDR2 SASEGT. The V end lost 7 bases, the J end lost 3 bases, and 13 bases lay between the germline ends. The CDR3 region has the DNA TGTGCCAGCACCCCGGACGGACACTACGAGCAGTACTTC. Translated, it gives CASTPDGHYEQYF.

Regarding this clonotype: This clone may be a read error of a much larger clone one base away. The chain couples TRBV6-5 to TRBJ1-2, with a possible D match to TRBD1 (5 bases). The CDR3 is 14 amino acids. The germline V gene encodes CDR1 MNHEY and CDR2 SVGAGI. V was trimmed by 5 bases and J by 6 bases, leaving 16 bases between them. CDR3 nucleotide sequence: TGTGCCAGCAGTCACTTAGCAGGGAGGGATGGCTACACCTTC. It is translated as CASSHLAGRDGYTF.